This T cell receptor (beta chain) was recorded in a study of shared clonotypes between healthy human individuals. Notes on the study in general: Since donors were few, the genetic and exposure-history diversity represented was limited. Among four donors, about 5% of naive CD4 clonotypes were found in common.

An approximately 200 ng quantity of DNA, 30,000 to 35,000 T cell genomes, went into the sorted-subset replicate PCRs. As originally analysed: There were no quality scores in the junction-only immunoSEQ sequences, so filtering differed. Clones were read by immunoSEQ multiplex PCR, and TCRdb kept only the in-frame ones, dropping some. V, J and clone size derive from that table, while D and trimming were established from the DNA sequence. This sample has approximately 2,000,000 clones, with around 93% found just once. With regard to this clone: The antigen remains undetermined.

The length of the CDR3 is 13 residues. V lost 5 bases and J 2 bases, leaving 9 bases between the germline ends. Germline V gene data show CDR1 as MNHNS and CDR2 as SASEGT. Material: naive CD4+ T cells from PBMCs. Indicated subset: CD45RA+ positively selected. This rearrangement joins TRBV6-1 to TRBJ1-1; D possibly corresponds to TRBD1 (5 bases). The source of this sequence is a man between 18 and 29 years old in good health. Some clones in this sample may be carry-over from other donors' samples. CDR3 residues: CASSSGTNTEAFF. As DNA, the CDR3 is TGTGCCAGCAGTTCGGGGACTAACACTGAAGCTTTCTTT.